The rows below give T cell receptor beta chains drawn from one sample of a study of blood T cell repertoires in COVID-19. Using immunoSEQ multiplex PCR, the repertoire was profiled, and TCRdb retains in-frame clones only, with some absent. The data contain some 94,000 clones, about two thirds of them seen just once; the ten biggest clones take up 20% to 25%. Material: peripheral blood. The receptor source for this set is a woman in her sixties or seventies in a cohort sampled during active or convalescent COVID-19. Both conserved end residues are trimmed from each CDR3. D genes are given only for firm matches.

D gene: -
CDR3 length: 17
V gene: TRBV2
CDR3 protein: ASSEFFAREGAYNSPLH

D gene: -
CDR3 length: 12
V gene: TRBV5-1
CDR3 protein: ASSLGGGRDEAF

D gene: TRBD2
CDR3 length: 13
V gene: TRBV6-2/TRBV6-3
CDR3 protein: ASSYFSSGNYEQY

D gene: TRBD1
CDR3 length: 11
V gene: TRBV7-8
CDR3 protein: ASSFWTGTEAF

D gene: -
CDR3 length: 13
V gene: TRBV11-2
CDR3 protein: ASSLATALGYEQY

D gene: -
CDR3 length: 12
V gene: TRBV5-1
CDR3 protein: ASSWSSMGYEQY

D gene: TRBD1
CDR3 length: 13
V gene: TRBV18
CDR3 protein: ASSPTGGGDNEQF

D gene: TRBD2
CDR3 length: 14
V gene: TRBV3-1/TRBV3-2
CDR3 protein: ASSFYGLAGGDTQY

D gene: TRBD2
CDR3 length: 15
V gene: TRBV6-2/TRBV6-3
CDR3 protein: ASSYSSSGRYTDTQY

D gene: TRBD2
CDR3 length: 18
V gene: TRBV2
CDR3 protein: ASSEARLAGAMTGHNEQF

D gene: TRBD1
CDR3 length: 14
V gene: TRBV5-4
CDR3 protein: ASSPRAGGGTDTQY

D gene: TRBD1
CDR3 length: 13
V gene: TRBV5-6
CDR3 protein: ASSFFSTGHYGYT

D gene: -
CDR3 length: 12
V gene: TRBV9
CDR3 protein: ASSVAFGSTEAF

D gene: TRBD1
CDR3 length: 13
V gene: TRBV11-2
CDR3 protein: ASSFGTGANYGYT

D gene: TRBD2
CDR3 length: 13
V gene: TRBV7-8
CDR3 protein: ASSFGTSGQETQY

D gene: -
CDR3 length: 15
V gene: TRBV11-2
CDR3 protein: ASSPRGGAPSTDTQY

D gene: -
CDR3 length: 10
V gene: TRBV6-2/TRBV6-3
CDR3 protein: ASSLQGREQY

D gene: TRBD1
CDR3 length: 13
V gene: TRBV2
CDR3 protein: ASSEGTGVYYGYT

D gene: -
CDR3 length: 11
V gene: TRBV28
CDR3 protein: ASSAAGSETQY

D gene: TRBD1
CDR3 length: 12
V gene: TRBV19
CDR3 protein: ASSRDSSFGPQH

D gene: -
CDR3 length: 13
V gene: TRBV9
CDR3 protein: ASSQEDGGPDTQY

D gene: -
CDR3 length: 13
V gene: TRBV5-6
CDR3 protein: ASSSGWYMNTEAF

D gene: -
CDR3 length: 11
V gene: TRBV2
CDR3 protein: ASSEIESDTQY

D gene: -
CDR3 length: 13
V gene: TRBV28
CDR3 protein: ASSLIFPGYTEAF

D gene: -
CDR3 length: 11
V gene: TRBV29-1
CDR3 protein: SVGTIAAGSQY

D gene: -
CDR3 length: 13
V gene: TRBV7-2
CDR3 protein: ASSLVRASNQPQH

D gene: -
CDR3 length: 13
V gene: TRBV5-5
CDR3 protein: ASSQYHTGLDGYT

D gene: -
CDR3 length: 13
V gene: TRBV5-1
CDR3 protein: ASSLHGNSGNTIY

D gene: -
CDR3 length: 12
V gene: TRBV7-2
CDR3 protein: ASSLSGRLYGYT

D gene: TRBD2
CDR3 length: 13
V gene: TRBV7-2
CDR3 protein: ASSLPGLVYNEQF

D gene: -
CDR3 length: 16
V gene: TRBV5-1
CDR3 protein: ASSPPPGEGAGANVLT

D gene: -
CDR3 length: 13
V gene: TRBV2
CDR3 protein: ASTAGGRGPDTQY

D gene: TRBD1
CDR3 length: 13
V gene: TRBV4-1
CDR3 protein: ASSQPGQDYYGYT

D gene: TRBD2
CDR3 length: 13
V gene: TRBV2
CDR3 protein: ASRGVSGGYNEQF

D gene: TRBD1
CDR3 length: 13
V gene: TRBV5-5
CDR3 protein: ASSLYAGGNSPLH

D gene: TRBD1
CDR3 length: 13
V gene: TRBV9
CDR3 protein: ASSVDVTGAHEQY

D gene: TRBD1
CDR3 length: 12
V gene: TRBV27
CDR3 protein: ASSHRGINEKLF

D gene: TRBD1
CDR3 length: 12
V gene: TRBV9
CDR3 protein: ASSPGQGRETQY

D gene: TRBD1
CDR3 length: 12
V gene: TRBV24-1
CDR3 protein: ATRLGQTLYGYT

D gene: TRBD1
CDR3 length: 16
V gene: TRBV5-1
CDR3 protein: ASSFSPATGGYQETQY

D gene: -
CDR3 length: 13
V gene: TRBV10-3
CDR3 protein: AISEAQGLSYEQY

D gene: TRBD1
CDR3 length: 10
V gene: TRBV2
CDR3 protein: ASSKQGTEQY

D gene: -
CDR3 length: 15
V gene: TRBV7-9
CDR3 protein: ASSRGWAPGSNQPQH

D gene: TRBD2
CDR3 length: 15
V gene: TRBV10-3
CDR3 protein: AISAATLAGGANEQF

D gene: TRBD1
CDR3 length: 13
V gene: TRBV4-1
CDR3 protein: ASSHGTGGSYEQY